A selection of T cell receptor beta chains follows, all from one sample in a study of blood T cell repertoires in COVID-19. TCRdb's table, derived via immunoSEQ multiplex PCR, lists solely in-frame clones and lacks some. In the table there are fewer than 200,000 clones, approximately 87% of which are singletons. Sequences were obtained from peripheral blood. These receptors all come from a man between 70 and 80 years old with active or convalescent COVID-19. Each CDR3 is given without its conserved first and last residue.

v_call	j_call	cdr3_aa
TRBV5-1	TRBJ1-1	ASSIQGQNTEAF
TRBV24-1	TRBJ2-5	ATSDTDRLEVPQY
TRBV5-1	TRBJ1-2	ASSLDVIYGYT
TRBV24-1	TRBJ2-2	ATSDSKTSGSTGELF
TRBV7-3	TRBJ2-3	ASSLIGSGTDTQY
TRBV24-1	TRBJ2-3	ATSDPGLAGPDTQY
TRBV30	TRBJ2-5	AWSKGGTGLGTQY
TRBV7-8	TRBJ1-6	ASSGPRSSYNSPLH
TRBV19	TRBJ1-4	ASSTAGSTNEKLF
TRBV4-1	TRBJ2-3	ASSLRQTSGASTDTQY
TRBV28	TRBJ1-5	ASSFEASNQPQH
TRBV5-1	TRBJ2-1	ASSPPLDRYNEQF
TRBV2	TRBJ2-1	ASSPRDREIYNEQF